What follows describes a single T cell receptor (beta chain). The antigen is not known. The data are from a study of OX40 agonist ivuxolimab in advanced cancers. Study-wide context: Patients received ivuxolimab, an agonistic anti-OX40 (CD134) antibody.

Notes on the study in general: Low normalized clonal expansion also occurred in some nonresponding patients.

The CDR3 consists of 14 residues. V was cut by 2 bases and J by 5 bases, with 13 bases left in between. Germline V lookup: CDR1 MNHEY, CDR2 SVGAGI. Libraries were prepared by immunoSEQ multiplex PCR; TCRdb keeps only in-frame clonotypes and omits some of them. The table has about 27,000 clones, approximately 78% seen once; the top ten hold roughly 23%. Autoimmune disease history or systemic immunosuppression barred patients. Blood got drawn at baseline, again on cycle 4 day 1, and then on cycle 7 day 1. This sequence joins TRBV6-5 and TRBJ2-7; TRBD2 is a possible D gene (7 bases). The source material was CD4+ or CD8+ T cells sorted from blood, sampled in a trial of the OX40 agonist ivuxolimab. The clonotype was recovered from an adult with an advanced solid tumor such as melanoma, head and neck, liver or kidney cancer. CDR3 nucleotide sequence: TGTGCCAGCAGTTACGTGGGGGGGGCCAACGAGCAGTACTTC. Residues: CASSYVGGANEQYF.